These T cell receptor beta chains were read from a single sample in a study of T cell changes during pregnancy in multiple sclerosis. Method: immunoSEQ multiplex PCR; TCRdb's copy keeps in-frame clones and lacks some. The table lists approximately 40,000 clones, about 87% of them singletons, with approximately 0.61% in the top ten. Sample: CD4+ T cells from peripheral blood mononuclear cells, taken before pregnancy. Receptor source: a female donor with multiple sclerosis, enrolled in a pregnancy study. Each CDR3 is given with its conserved first and last residue. A D gene is named only where the DNA matches it firmly.

v_gene	j_gene	d_gene	CDR3aa
TRBV5-1	TRBJ1-1	TRBD1	CASSPDRGQTEAFF
TRBV12-5	TRBJ1-1	NA	CASGRDTYTEAFF
TRBV15	TRBJ1-6	TRBD1	CATSAQGQGSPLHF
TRBV9	TRBJ1-6	TRBD1	CASSVSTGTATSTLHF
TRBV2	TRBJ2-5	TRBD2	CAGTATSGVPGETQYF
TRBV11-2	TRBJ1-1	NA	CASSLQTGTEAFF
TRBV25-1	TRBJ1-4	NA	CASSLSRQGRFNEKLFF
TRBV6-5	TRBJ1-6	TRBD1	CASTPGGAGYGPLHF
TRBV5-1	TRBJ1-3	NA	CASSFDRGNTIYF
TRBV30	TRBJ2-5	TRBD2	CAWNTAGGKETQYF
TRBV5-4	TRBJ1-4	TRBD1	CASSSNRGQGEKLFF
TRBV5-1	TRBJ1-2	NA	CASSLITGHGYTF
TRBV7-3	TRBJ2-7	TRBD2	CASSLGGLAGDEQYF
TRBV20-1	TRBJ2-1	NA	CMRNEQFF
TRBV5-4	TRBJ2-1	TRBD2	CASSLSSGGDNEQFF
TRBV9	TRBJ1-2	TRBD1	CASSFTGGADYGYTF
TRBV29-1	TRBJ1-2	NA	CSAGQGFPHYGYTF
TRBV18	TRBJ1-6	TRBD1	CASSPGQGLLDSPLHF
TRBV6-1	TRBJ1-4	NA	CASSGQAGNEKLFF
TRBV6-1	TRBJ2-7	TRBD1	CASSVAGTGFHEQYF
TRBV7-2	TRBJ2-2	NA	CASSSSRSTGELFF
TRBV15	TRBJ2-1	TRBD2	CATSRDRGTSYEQFF
TRBV7-9	TRBJ2-1	TRBD1	CASSSGQGDNNEQFF